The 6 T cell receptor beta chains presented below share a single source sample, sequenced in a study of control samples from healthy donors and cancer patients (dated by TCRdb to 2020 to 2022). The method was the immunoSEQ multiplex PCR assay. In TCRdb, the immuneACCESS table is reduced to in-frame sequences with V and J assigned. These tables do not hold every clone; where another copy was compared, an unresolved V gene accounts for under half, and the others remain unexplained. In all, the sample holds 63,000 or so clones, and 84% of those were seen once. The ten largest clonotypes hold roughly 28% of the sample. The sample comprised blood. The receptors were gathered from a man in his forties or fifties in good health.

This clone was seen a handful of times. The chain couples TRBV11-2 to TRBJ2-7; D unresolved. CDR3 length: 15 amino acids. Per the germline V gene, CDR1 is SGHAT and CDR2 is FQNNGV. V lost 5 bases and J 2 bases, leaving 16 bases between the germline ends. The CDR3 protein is CASSLDPGRTYEQYF. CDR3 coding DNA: TGTGCCAGCAGCCTCGACCCCGGACGGACCTACGAGCAGTACTTC.

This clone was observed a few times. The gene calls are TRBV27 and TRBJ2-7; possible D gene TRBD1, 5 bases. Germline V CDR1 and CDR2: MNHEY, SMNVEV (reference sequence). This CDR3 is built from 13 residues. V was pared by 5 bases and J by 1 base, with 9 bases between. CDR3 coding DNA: TGTGCCAGCAGTAATCGACAGTCCTACGAGCAGTACTTC. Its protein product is CASSNRQSYEQYF.

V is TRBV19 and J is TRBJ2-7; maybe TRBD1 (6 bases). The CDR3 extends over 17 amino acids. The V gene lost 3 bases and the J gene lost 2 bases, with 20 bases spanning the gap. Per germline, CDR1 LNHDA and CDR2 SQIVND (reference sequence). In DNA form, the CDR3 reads TGTGCCAGTAGTATTGGTCAGGGGTACTCAAAACCCTACGAGCAGTACTTC. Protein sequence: CASSIGQGYSKPYEQYF.

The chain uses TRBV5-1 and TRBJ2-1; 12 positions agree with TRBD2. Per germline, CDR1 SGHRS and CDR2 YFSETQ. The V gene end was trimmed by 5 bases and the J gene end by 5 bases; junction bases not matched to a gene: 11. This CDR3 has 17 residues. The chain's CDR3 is CASRDRLAGAEDNEQFF. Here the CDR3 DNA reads TGCGCCAGCAGAGATAGACTAGCGGGGGCCGAAGACAATGAGCAGTTCTTC.

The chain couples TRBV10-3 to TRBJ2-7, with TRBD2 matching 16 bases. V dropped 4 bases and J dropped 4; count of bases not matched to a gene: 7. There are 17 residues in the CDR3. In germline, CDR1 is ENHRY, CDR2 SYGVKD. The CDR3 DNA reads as TGTGCCATCAGTGCCCTCGGGGGACTAGCGGGAGGGTACGAGCAGTACTTC. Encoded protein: CAISALGGLAGGYEQYF.

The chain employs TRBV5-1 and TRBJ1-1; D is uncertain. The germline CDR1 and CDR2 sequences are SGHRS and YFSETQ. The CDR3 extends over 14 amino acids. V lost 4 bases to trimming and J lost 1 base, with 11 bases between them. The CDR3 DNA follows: TGCGCCAGCAGCACCTTTCGGGGGAACACTGAAGCTTTCTTT. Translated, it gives CASSTFRGNTEAFF.